The 8 T cell receptor beta chains below were found in one sample sequenced in a study of T-cell memory formation after mild COVID-19. TCRdb processed the 5' RACE reads anew with MiXCR; each CDR3 protein has one entry. Of some 120,000 distinct CDR3 sequences listed, about 5.9% were seen once; the top ten hold roughly 2%. The sequenced sample was PBMCs or a T cell subset sorted from them (not recorded which). These receptors were taken from an adult woman who had mild COVID-19 (a few samples of this study predate the infection). Cell type and time point are not known.

This clonotype was found a few times. The chain uses TRBV7-9 and TRBJ2-5; D gene uncertain. The CDR3 extends over 12 amino acids. The germline V and J ends were trimmed by 5 bases and 4 bases, with 8 bases remaining between them. Looked up from germline, CDR1 is SEHNR and CDR2 is FQNEAQ (reference sequence). The CDR3 region is CASSPSSETQYF. In nucleotides, the CDR3 is TGTGCCAGCAGCCCGAGCTCAGAGACCCAGTACTTC.

This clonotype showed up many times. The rearrangement joins TRBV6-6 to TRBJ2-7; 11 bases are a match to TRBD2. Germline-derived CDR1 and CDR2 are MNHNY and SVGAGI (reference sequence). V shed 0 bases and J 0 bases; nucleotides not matched to a gene: 4. This CDR3 is 17 amino acids long. CDR3 sequence: CASSYSTTSGGSYEQYF. Written as DNA, the CDR3 is TGTGCCAGCAGTTACTCGACAACTAGCGGGGGCTCCTACGAGCAGTACTTC.

The CDR3 nucleotides read TGCGCCAGCAGCTTCCGAGACAGGGGGAGTGATACGCAGTATTTT. Its protein is CASSFRDRGSDTQYF. The chain links TRBV5-1 to TRBJ2-3; 9 bases line up with TRBD1. CDR3 length: 15 residues. V trimming: 2 bases; J trimming: 6 bases; junction bases outside the gene matches: 7. Germline CDR1 is SGHRS and CDR2 is YFSETQ.

About this clonotype: With a much larger clone just one base away, this may be a read error. This rearrangement joins TRBV11-3 to TRBJ2-3; 7 positions match TRBD2. With 5 bases clipped from V and 8 bases from J, the junction kept 10 bases outside the gene matches. Germline loops: CDR1 SGHNT, CDR2 YENEEA. The CDR3 loop spans 14 amino acids. DNA for the CDR3: TGTGCCAGCAGCCCTGCTGCGGGAGTAACTACGCAGTATTTT. Amino acids: CASSPAAGVTTQYF.

This clonotype was seen only a few times. The rearrangement links TRBV3-1 to TRBJ2-5; 7 bases are a match to TRBD2. The germline V gene encodes CDR1 LGHDT and CDR2 YNNKEL (reference sequence). The V gene end was trimmed by 5 bases and the J gene end by 5 bases; junction bases not matched to a gene: 5. The CDR3 extends over 13 amino acids. CDR3 amino acids: CASSGGRSETQYF. The DNA for the CDR3 is TGTGCCAGCAGCGGCGGGAGAAGCGAGACCCAGTACTTC.

At least ten counts were recorded for this clonotype. The rearrangement joins TRBV12-3 or TRBV12-4 to TRBJ2-1, with 7 bases identical to TRBD1. The CDR3 spans 12 residues. V lost 5 bases to trimming and J lost 8 bases; unmatched junction nucleotides: 3. In DNA, the CDR3 is TGTGCCAGCAGTCGACAGGGTCATGAGCAGTTCTTC. Translation: CASSRQGHEQFF.

This clonotype has a handful of counts. The CDR3 nucleotides read TGTGCCAGCAGCTTGGTTCTAGGGGCAGGGGCCAACGTCCTGACTTTC. Protein product: CASSLVLGAGANVLTF. This chain joins TRBV5-5 and TRBJ2-6, with a tentative D call TRBD1 (5 bases). V shed 0 bases and J shed 4 bases, with 11 bases lying between them. The CDR3 is made up of 16 amino acids. Germline V gene lookup returns CDR1 SGHKS and CDR2 YYEKEE (reference sequence).

This clonotype was seen only a few times. This chain joins TRBV20-1 and TRBJ1-6; unclear D gene. The CDR3 is 15 amino acids. Per the germline V gene, CDR1 is DFQATT and CDR2 is SNEGSKA (reference sequence). The ends were cut back, 6 bases at V and 5 bases at J, with 17 bases in the middle. In nucleotides, the CDR3 is TGCAGTGCCCCAAACCGACCCGGCGATAATTCACCCCTCCACTTT. Translating it yields CSAPNRPGDNSPLHF.